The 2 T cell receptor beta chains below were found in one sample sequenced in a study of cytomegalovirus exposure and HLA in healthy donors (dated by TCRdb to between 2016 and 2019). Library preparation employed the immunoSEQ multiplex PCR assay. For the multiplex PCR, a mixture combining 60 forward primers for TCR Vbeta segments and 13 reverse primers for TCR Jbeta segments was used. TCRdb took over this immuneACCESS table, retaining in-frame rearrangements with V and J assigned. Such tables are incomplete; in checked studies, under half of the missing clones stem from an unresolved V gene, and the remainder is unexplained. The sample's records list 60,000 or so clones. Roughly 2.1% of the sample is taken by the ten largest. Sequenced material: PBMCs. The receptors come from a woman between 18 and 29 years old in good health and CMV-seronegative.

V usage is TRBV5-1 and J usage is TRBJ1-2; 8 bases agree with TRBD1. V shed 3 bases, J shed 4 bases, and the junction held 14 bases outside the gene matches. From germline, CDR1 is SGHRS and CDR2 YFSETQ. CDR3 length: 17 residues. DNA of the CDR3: TGCGCCAGCAGCTACGGGGGGTCGGACAGGGCGGCCTATGGCTACACCTTC. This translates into CASSYGGSDRAAYGYTF.

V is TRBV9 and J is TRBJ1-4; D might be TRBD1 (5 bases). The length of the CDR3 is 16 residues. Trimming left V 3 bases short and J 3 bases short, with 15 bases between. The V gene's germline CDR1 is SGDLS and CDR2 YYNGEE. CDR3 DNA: TGTGCCAGCAGCGCGAGAGCCGACAGCCCTAATGAAAAACTGTTTTTT. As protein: CASSARADSPNEKLFF. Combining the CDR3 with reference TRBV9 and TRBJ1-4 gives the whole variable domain DSGVTQTPKHLITATGQRVTLRCSPRSGDLSVYWYQQSLDQGLQFLIQYYNGEERAKGNILERFSAQQFPDLHSELNLSSLELGDSALYFCASSARADSPNEKLFFGSGTQLSVL.